One TCR beta chain is described in this entry. The antigen remains unidentified. Trimming took 2 bases from V and 6 from J, leaving 10 bases between them. This CDR3 has 13 amino acids. CDR1 SNHLY and CDR2 FYNNEI come from the germline V gene. This specimen belongs to a study of T cells in tuberculosis. Overall study results and limits: Active tuberculosis patients had shorter CDR3-alpha; the beta difference was nonsignificant.

Clones were sequenced by immunoSEQ multiplex PCR, and TCRdb holds only the in-frame ones, with some missing. The sample gives some 40,000 clones, 95% of which show up once; 3% to 4.5% is in the top ten. The clonotype was recovered from a donor aged 10 to 29 with latent tuberculosis or without tuberculosis infection. The sequencing input was PBMCs. The chain recombines TRBV2 with TRBJ1-2, with D possibly TRBD1 on 6 matching bases. CDR3 protein: CASSESAGDGYTF. The CDR3 DNA reads TGTGCCAGCAGTGAAAGTGCAGGGGATGGCTACACCTTC.